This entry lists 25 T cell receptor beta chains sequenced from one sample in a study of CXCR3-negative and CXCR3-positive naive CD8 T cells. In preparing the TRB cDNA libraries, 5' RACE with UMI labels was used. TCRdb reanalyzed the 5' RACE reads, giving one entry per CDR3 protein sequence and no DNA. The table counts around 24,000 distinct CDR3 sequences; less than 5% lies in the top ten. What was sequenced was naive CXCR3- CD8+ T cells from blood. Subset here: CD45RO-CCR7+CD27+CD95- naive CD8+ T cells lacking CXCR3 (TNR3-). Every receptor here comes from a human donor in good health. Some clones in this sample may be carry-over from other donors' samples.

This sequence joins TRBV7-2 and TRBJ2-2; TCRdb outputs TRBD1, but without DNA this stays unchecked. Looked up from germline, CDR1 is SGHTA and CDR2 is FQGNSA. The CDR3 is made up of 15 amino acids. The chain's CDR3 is CASSEGQGWTGELFF.

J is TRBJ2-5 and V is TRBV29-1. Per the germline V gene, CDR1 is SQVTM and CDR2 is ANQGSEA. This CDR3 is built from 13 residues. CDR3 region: CSVDGSFQETQYF.

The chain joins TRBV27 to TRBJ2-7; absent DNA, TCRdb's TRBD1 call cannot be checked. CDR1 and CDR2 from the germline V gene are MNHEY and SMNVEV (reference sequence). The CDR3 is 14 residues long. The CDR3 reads CATGVGQGYYEQYF.

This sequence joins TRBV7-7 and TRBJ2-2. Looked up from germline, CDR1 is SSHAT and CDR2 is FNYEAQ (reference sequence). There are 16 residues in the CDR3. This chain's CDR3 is CASSFGEALDTGELFF. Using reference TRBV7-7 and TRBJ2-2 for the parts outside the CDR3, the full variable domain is GAGVSQSPRYKVTKRGQDVTLRCDPISSHATLYWYQQALGQGPEFLTYFNYEAQPDKSGLPSDRFSAERPEGSISTLTIQRTEQRDSAMYRCASSFGEALDTGELFFGEGSRLTVL.

The CDR3 spells CASSQPTTSKLSEQYF. This chain joins TRBV4-2 and TRBJ2-7; TCRdb names TRBD2, which stays unverified in the absence of DNA. The V gene's germline CDR1 is LGHNA and CDR2 YNFKEQ. The CDR3 totals 16 residues.

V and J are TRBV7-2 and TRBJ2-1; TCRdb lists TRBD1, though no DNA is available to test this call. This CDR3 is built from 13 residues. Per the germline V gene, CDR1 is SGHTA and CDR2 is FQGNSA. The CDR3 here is CASSPGGYNEQFF.

Here the CDR3 reads CASSLRTGVANVLTF. The chain uses TRBV4-1 and TRBJ2-6; TCRdb returns TRBD1, unconfirmable since there is no DNA. CDR3 size: 15 residues. Germline lookup yields CDR1 MGHRA and CDR2 YSYEKL.

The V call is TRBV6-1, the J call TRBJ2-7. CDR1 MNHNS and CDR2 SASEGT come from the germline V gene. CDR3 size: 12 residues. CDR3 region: CASTQADSEQYF.

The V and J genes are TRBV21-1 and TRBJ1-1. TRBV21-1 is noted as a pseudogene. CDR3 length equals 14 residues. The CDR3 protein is CASSIPTWNTEAFF.

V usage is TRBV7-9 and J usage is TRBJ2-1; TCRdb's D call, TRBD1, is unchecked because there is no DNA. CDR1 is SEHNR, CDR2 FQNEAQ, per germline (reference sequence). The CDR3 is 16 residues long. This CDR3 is CASSLFKGGVVNEQFF.

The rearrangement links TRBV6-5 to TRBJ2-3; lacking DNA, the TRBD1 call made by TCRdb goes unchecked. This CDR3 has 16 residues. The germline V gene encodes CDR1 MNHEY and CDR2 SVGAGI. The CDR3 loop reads CASSYPERTGTDTQYF.

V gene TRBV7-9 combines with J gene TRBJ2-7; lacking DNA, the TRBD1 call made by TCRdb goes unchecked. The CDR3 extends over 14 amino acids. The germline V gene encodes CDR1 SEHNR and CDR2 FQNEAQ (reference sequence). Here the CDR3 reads CASSRSTDSYEQYF.

Here the CDR3 reads CSASYGTRKYF. The chain couples TRBV20-1 to TRBJ2-3; TCRdb's assignment of TRBD2 cannot be checked, as there is no DNA. This CDR3 is 11 amino acids long. Germline V gene data show CDR1 as DFQATT and CDR2 as SNEGSKA (reference sequence).

The chain's CDR3 is CSVVAGGYNEQFF. The rearrangement links TRBV29-1 to TRBJ2-1; without DNA, the TCRdb call of TRBD2 cannot be checked. The CDR3 contains 13 residues. The germline V gene encodes CDR1 SQVTM and CDR2 ANQGSEA.

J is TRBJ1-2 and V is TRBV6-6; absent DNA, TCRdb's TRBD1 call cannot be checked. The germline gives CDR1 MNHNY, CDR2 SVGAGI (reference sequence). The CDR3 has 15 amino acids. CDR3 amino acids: CASSYPGLGTNGYTF.

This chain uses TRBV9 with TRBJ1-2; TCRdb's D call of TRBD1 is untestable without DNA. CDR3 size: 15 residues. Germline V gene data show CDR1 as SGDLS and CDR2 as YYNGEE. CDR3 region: CASSGTALRNYGYTF.

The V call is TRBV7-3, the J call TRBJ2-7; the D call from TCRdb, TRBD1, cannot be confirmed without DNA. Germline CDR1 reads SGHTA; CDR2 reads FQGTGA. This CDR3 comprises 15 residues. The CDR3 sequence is CASSPTGTASYEQYF.

The CDR3 loop is CASTGGTDTQYF. The chain uses TRBV3-1 and TRBJ2-3; TCRdb picks TRBD1, but there is no DNA to check that call. This CDR3 is 12 amino acids long. CDR1 LGHDT and CDR2 YNNKEL come from the germline V gene (reference sequence).

CDR3 protein: CASSLTDYGELFF. The chain couples TRBV27 to TRBJ2-2; TCRdb's D call of TRBD2 is untestable without DNA. Germline lookup yields CDR1 MNHEY and CDR2 SMNVEV (reference sequence). The CDR3 runs to 13 residues.

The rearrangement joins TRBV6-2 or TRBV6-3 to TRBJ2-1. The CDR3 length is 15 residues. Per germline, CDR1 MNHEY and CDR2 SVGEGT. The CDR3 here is CASSYPLGPYNEQFF.

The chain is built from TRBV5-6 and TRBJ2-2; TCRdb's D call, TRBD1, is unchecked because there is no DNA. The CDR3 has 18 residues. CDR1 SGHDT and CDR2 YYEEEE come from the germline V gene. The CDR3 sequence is CASSLYAGQRYGTGELFF.

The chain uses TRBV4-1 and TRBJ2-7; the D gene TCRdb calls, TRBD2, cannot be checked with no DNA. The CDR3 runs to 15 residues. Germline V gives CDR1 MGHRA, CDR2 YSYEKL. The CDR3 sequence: CASSQGSQSHYEQYF.

CDR3 protein: CASSRTANTGELFF. The J gene is TRBJ2-2, the V gene TRBV7-8. The CDR3 covers 14 residues. Germline V gene data show CDR1 as SGHVS and CDR2 as FQNEAQ.

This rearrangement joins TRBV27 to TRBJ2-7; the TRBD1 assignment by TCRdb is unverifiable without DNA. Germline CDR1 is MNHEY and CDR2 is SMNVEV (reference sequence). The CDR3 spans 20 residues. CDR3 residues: CASSSTPGQGFSLISYEQYF.

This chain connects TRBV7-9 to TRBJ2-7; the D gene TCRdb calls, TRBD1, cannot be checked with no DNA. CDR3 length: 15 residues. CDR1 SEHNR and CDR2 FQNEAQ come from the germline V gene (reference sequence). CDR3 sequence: CASSFPGTGSHEQYF.